This TCR beta chain was identified in a study of cytomegalovirus exposure and HLA in healthy donors. This PCR relied on a set of 60 Vbeta primers and 13 Jbeta primers. Using immunoSEQ multiplex PCR, the repertoire was profiled, and TCRdb retains in-frame clones only, with some absent. The data hold tens of thousands of clones, with roughly 76% observed a single time. As to this clone: What it binds is not known.

Study results and limitations: The records held CMV serostatus as the only immune exposure information.

Germline values: CDR1 MNHNS, CDR2 SASEGT. Trimming at V came to 0 bases and at J to 3 bases, leaving 3 bases not matched to a gene. This CDR3 has 16 amino acids. Sequencing used PBMCs. The genes are TRBV6-1 and TRBJ2-3; 10 bases match TRBD1. The receptor was derived from a woman aged 40 to 50 in good health and CMV-seronegative. The CDR3 DNA sequence: TGTGCCAGCAGTGAAGCCCCGGGACAGGGGACAGATACGCAGTATTTT. Amino acid sequence: CASSEAPGQGTDTQYF.